This TCR beta chain stems from a study of CD8 T cells in ankylosing spondylitis. On this clonotype: What it binds is unknown.

TCRdb independently ran MiXCR on the 5' RACE reads; one entry per CDR3 protein. In the table there are 390,000 or so distinct CDR3 sequences, approximately 20% of which are singletons. The study's findings and limits: Within ankylosing spondylitis blood, a TCR beta motif made up of eight highly homologous variants appeared to be characteristic. Disease-associated clones were reportedly significantly overrepresented in matched ankylosing spondylitis synovial fluid.

Trimming took 7 bases from V and 2 from J, leaving 9 bases between them. The CDR3 totals 12 residues. The TCR originated in a male donor with ankylosing spondylitis. The chain carries TRBV12-3 or TRBV12-4 and TRBJ2-7, with D unclear. The sample comprised blood, either unsorted or a sorted T cell fraction (not recorded which). CDR3: CASKSRTYEQYF. As DNA, the CDR3 is TGTGCCAGCAAGAGCAGGACCTACGAGCAGTACTTC.